Below, 10 T cell receptor beta chains from the same sample are listed, as sequenced in a study of T cell responses to AZD1222 COVID-19 vaccine. Produced via immunoSEQ multiplex PCR; TCRdb's table is partial and in-frame only. This table has more than 150,000 clones, around 93% appearing once. Specimen: peripheral blood, collected on day 0 of AZD1222 vaccination. Source of these receptors: an adult in good health.

The chain links TRBV5-1 to TRBJ2-7, with a possible D match to TRBD2 (5 bases). This CDR3 comprises 13 residues. Germline V lookup: CDR1 SGHRS, CDR2 YFSETQ. The germline V and J ends were trimmed by 3 bases and 3 bases, with 10 bases remaining between them. CDR3 loop: CASSSTGIYEQYF. CDR3 nucleotides: TGCGCCAGCAGCTCAACCGGGATCTACGAGCAGTACTTC.

This chain uses TRBV6-5 with TRBJ2-7; the D gene is possibly TRBD2 (5 bases). Trimming removed 2 bases at V and 2 bases at J, with 13 bases between. The V gene's germline CDR1 is MNHEY and CDR2 SVGAGI. This CDR3 contains 15 residues. In nucleotides, the CDR3 is TGTGCCAGCAGTTACCGCGATCGGGGAACCTACGAGCAGTACTTC. Its protein is CASSYRDRGTYEQYF.

The chain employs TRBV28 and TRBJ2-7; D gene ambiguous. CDR3 length: 11 amino acids. Trimming took off 6 bases at V and 6 bases at J, with 9 bases between the two ends. CDR1 is MDHEN and CDR2 is SYDVKM in the germline V gene. The CDR3 nucleotides are TGTGCCAGCAGGACCCCCTCCGAGCAGTACTTC. Translating gives CASRTPSEQYF.

This clone appeared once. The chain carries TRBV1 and TRBJ1-2; the listed D gene, TRBD1, was not tested against the DNA. TRBV1 is a pseudogene. The CDR3 runs to 15 residues. CDR3 region: CTSSRGLGTGRGYTF. For the CDR3, the DNA is TGCACCAGCAGCCGAGGGTTGGGGACAGGGAGAGGCTACACCTTC.

V usage is TRBV4-3 and J usage is TRBJ1-1; D may be TRBD1 (5 bases). The CDR3 consists of 13 residues. V gave up 4 bases and J gave up 8 bases, with 14 bases separating them. CDR1 LGHNA and CDR2 YSLEER come from the germline V gene. The CDR3 DNA follows: TGCGCCAGCAGCCGACAAAGTCCAGGGGAAGCTTTCTTT. Protein sequence: CASSRQSPGEAFF.

J is TRBJ1-6 and V is TRBV27; perhaps TRBD1 as D (6 bases). The CDR3 loop spans 13 amino acids. V lost 4 bases to trimming and J lost 9 bases, with 10 bases between them. The V gene's germline CDR1 is MNHEY and CDR2 SMNVEV (reference sequence). The CDR3 spells CASSSEGGSPLHF. CDR3 coding DNA: TGTGCCAGCAGTTCGGAGGGGGGTTCACCCCTCCACTTT.

The CDR3 region is CASSRTLAGGHNEQFF. CDR3 bases: TGTGCCAGCAGCCGTACCCTAGCGGGAGGTCACAATGAGCAGTTCTTC. The rearrangement uses TRBV11-1 and TRBJ2-1; 11 bases agree with TRBD2. Losses at the gene ends were 5 bases for V and 5 bases for J; bases not matched to a gene: 8. The CDR3 runs to 16 residues. Germline CDR1 SGHAT, CDR2 FQDESV (reference sequence).

This clone is a singleton in its sample. The chain employs TRBV28 and TRBJ2-1; D remains unclear. V lost 2 bases and J lost 6, with 11 bases in between. Per the germline V gene, CDR1 is MDHEN and CDR2 is SYDVKM. CDR3 length equals 14 residues. Here the CDR3 DNA reads TGTGCCAGCAGTTTACCCAAGCCCGGCAATGAGCAGTTCTTC. Translated, it gives CASSLPKPGNEQFF. Based on the CDR3 plus reference TRBV28 and TRBJ2-1, the full variable domain is DVKVTQSSRYLVKRTGEKVFLECVQDMDHENMFWYRQDPGLGLRLIYFSYDVKMKEKGDIPEGYSVSREKKERFSLILESASTNQTSMYLCASSLPKPGNEQFFGPGTRLTVL.

This clone was picked up one time. This sequence joins TRBV5-5 and TRBJ1-2, with 7 bases identical to TRBD1. J was trimmed by 2 bases and V by 6 bases; bases with no gene match: 4. Per the germline V gene, CDR1 is SGHKS and CDR2 is YYEKEE (reference sequence). The CDR3 spans 13 residues. The CDR3 is CASTMTGNYGYTF. CDR3 bases: TGTGCCAGCACCATGACAGGGAACTATGGCTACACCTTC. Looking up the rest from reference TRBV5-5 and TRBJ1-2 gives the full variable domain: DAGVTQSPTHLIKTRGQQVTLRCSPISGHKSVSWYQQVLGQGPQFIFQYYEKEERGRGNFPDRFSARQFPNYSSELNVNALLLGDSALYLCASTMTGNYGYTFGSGTRLTVV.

The rearrangement joins TRBV7-6 to TRBJ2-7; TRBD1 matches at 7 bases. CDR1 is SGHVS, CDR2 FNYEAQ, per germline. The CDR3 is made up of 13 amino acids. With V trimmed by 5 bases and J by 3 bases, 4 bases remained unmatched. DNA of the CDR3: TGTGCCAGCAGCCACCGGGACAGCTACGAGCAGTACTTC. Translating it yields CASSHRDSYEQYF. Variable domain in full (rest from reference TRBV7-6 and TRBJ2-7): GAGVSQSPRYKVTKRGQDVALRCDPISGHVSLYWYRQALGQGPEFLTYFNYEAQQDKSGLPNDRFSAERPEGSISTLTIQRTEQRDSAMYRCASSHRDSYEQYFGPGTRLTVT.